This TCR beta chain originates from a study of siplizumab effects on memory and regulatory T cells. Here immunoSEQ multiplex PCR was the method, and the copy in TCRdb shows in-frame clones only, minus some. The sample yields 75,000 to 100,000 clones, 85% to 95% seen once. The ends were cut back, 4 bases at V and 4 bases at J, with 10 bases in the middle. The germline V gene has CDR1 GTSNPN and CDR2 SVGIG (reference sequence). The CDR3 is 12 residues long. This clone was observed a few times. The sample was non-Treg CD4+ T cells sorted from blood. The sequence was obtained from a human donor in good health. The V gene is TRBV30, the J gene TRBJ1-1; D gene ambiguous. In DNA form, the CDR3 reads TGTGCCTGGACAGACCACCCCACTGAAGCTTTCTTT. Its translation: CAWTDHPTEAFF.